This T cell receptor beta chain is from a study of T-cell memory formation after mild COVID-19. Study-wide background: The two donors had largely donor-specific TCR clusters.

The CDR3 extends over 13 amino acids. The germline gives CDR1 DFQATT, CDR2 SNEGSKA (reference sequence). V was clipped by 5 bases and J by 3 bases; unmatched bases: 1. TCRdb recomputed calls from the 5' RACE reads with MiXCR, one row per CDR3 protein. The sample records about 290,000 distinct CDR3 sequences, more than 15% being singletons. This clonotype was seen a handful of times. Its antigen is not identified. Whole-study results and caveats: The appearance of some responding clones in pre-infection memory suggested that cross-reactive memory joined. Shrinking CD4+ clones were chiefly CM and EM; CD8+ ones were chiefly EMRA.

The sequence was collected from a young man who had mild COVID-19 (a few samples of this study predate the infection). Cell type and time point are not known. The J gene is TRBJ2-1, the V gene TRBV20-1; 10 bases line up with TRBD2. Input material: PBMCs or a T cell subset sorted from them (not recorded which). The CDR3 spells CSAPSGGYNEQFF. For the CDR3, the DNA is TGCAGTGCTCCTAGCGGGGGCTACAATGAGCAGTTCTTC.